The entry that follows covers one TCR beta chain sequence. Its matching antigen is unknown. A minimum of 7 million PBMCs was isolated per sample. This sample is part of a study of blood T cells in healthy people across ages. A second 7 to 11 cycle PCR used barcoded and J-beta primers. The template-switch adaptor, which had 12 random nucleotides, put a tag on each cDNA molecule. Using its own MiXCR run on the 5' RACE reads, TCRdb lists one record per CDR3 protein. The repertoire includes roughly 1,500,000 distinct CDR3 sequences, almost 35% of them detected once, and about 10% sits in the top ten. The CDR3 is 15 amino acids. Trimming removed 4 bases at V and 3 bases at J, with 16 bases between. Germline loops: CDR1 MDHEN, CDR2 SYDVKM. Points from the study as a whole: A strong correlation was seen between TCR beta diversity and naive T cell percentage. Diversity estimates drawn from one million T cells were deemed underestimates.

The sequenced sample was blood. This TCR came from a woman between 25 and 40 years old in good health. The rearrangement links TRBV28 to TRBJ2-7; D possibly uses TRBD1 or TRBD2 (5 bases each). CDR3 DNA sequence: TGTGCCAGCAGTTCCGTGGGGGTGTTAAACTACGAGCAGTACTTC. Protein product: CASSSVGVLNYEQYF. The entire variable domain, with the rest obtained from reference TRBV28 and TRBJ2-7, is as follows: DVKVTQSSRYLVKRTGEKVFLECVQDMDHENMFWYRQDPGLGLRLIYFSYDVKMKEKGDIPEGYSVSREKKERFSLILESASTNQTSMYLCASSSVGVLNYEQYFGPGTRLTVT.